These T cell receptor beta chains were read from a single sample in a study of blood T cell repertoires in COVID-19. Some clones are missing from TCRdb's copy, which holds only in-frame ones; the method was immunoSEQ multiplex PCR. The sample includes roughly 260,000 clones, approximately 91% seen only once; the top ten take 10% to 12%. The material sequenced was peripheral blood. The receptors were sampled from a woman aged 30 to 39 with COVID-19, enrolled during active disease. Each CDR3 is given with its conserved first and last residue. The D gene is left open where the match is weak. Clone size is shown for a subset of rows, as once, few, many or a class of expanded clone.

j_gene	abundance	v_gene	d_gene	CDR3aa	CDR3nt
TRBJ2-1	NA	TRBV19	TRBD2	CASSIELAGGPDNEQFF	TGTGCCAGTAGTATCGAGCTAGCGGGAGGGCCGGACAATGAGCAGTTCTTC
TRBJ2-5	NA	TRBV21-1	NA	CAAGEAQETQYF	TGTGCCGCGGGGGAAGCCCAAGAGACCCAGTACTTC
TRBJ2-7	NA	TRBV10-3	TRBD1	CASSGQGFYEQYF	TGTGCCTCATCGGGACAGGGATTTTACGAGCAGTACTTC
TRBJ1-5	NA	TRBV19	NA	CASTQGIGRNQPQHF	TGTGCCAGTACTCAGGGAATAGGGCGCAATCAGCCCCAGCATTTT
TRBJ1-1	NA	TRBV5-5	TRBD1	CASSAPGGTGTEAFF	TGTGCCAGCAGCGCCCCAGGGGGCACGGGCACTGAAGCTTTCTTT
TRBJ2-1	NA	TRBV10-2	TRBD2	CASWGGVSYNEQFF	TGCGCCAGCTGGGGGGGAGTCTCCTACAATGAGCAGTTCTTC
TRBJ2-7	few	TRBV5-1	NA	CASSLGVQAYEQYF	TGCGCCAGCAGCTTGGGAGTCCAAGCCTACGAGCAGTACTTC
TRBJ2-7	NA	TRBV12-3/TRBV12-4	NA	CASSNNYEQYF	TGTGCCAGCAGTAACAACTACGAGCAGTACTTC
TRBJ2-4	NA	TRBV28	TRBD1	CASSSTGHDPIQYF	TGTGCCAGCAGTTCGACAGGGCATGACCCCATTCAGTACTTC
TRBJ1-5	NA	TRBV29-1	NA	CSVKGLGDQPQHF	TGCAGCGTTAAAGGACTAGGAGATCAGCCCCAGCATTTT
TRBJ2-3	few	TRBV7-2	NA	CASSSNPGDTQYF	TGTGCCAGCAGCTCGAATCCGGGGGATACGCAGTATTTT
TRBJ1-5	NA	TRBV28	NA	CASSLLQGNYQPQHF	TGTGCCAGCAGTTTGTTACAGGGAAATTATCAGCCCCAGCATTTT
TRBJ2-3	NA	TRBV6-2/TRBV6-3	TRBD2	CASSYPRLAGGGTDTQYF	TGTGCCAGCAGTTACCCCCGACTAGCGGGAGGTGGCACAGATACGCAGTATTTT
TRBJ1-1	once	TRBV28	NA	CASTQPGGGNTEAFF	TGTGCCAGCACTCAACCCGGGGGTGGGAACACTGAAGCTTTCTTT
TRBJ1-1	NA	TRBV11-2	TRBD1	CASSPGTGRANTEAFF	TGTGCCAGCAGCCCCGGGACAGGGAGGGCGAACACTGAAGCTTTCTTT
TRBJ1-3	NA	TRBV4-2	TRBD1	CASSQDPSGGGNTIYF	TGTGCCAGCAGCCAAGACCCCTCAGGGGGTGGAAACACCATATATTTT
TRBJ2-1	NA	TRBV2	TRBD2	CASSEWASGSNEQFF	TGTGCCAGCAGTGAATGGGCTAGCGGGAGCAATGAGCAGTTCTTC
TRBJ2-7	NA	TRBV29-1	TRBD1	CSVRDSLYEQYF	TGCAGCGTGAGGGACAGCCTCTACGAGCAGTACTTC
TRBJ2-5	NA	TRBV11-2	NA	CASSPRRVEETQYF	TGTGCCAGCAGCCCCCGCCGGGTGGAAGAGACCCAGTACTTC
TRBJ1-6	NA	TRBV27	NA	CASSKTQQGRNSPLHF	TGTGCCAGCAGCAAGACTCAACAGGGTAGGAATTCACCCCTCCACTTT
TRBJ2-7	NA	TRBV9	NA	CASSPQGIGYEQYF	TGTGCCAGCAGCCCTCAGGGTATCGGCTACGAGCAGTACTTC
TRBJ2-1	NA	TRBV27	NA	CASSPRLAAGEQFF	TGTGCCAGCAGTCCACGACTTGCAGCGGGTGAGCAGTTCTTC
TRBJ2-7	NA	TRBV28	TRBD2	CASSPRLAGGSEQYF	TGTGCCAGCAGTCCAAGACTAGCGGGAGGATCCGAGCAGTACTTC
TRBJ2-1	once	TRBV11-3	TRBD2	CASSPGTSLNNEQFF	TGTGCCAGCAGCCCCGGGACTAGCCTTAACAATGAGCAGTTCTTC
TRBJ2-3	NA	TRBV28	NA	CASTGLRDWDTDTQYF	TGTGCCAGCACTGGACTAAGGGACTGGGACACAGATACGCAGTATTTT
TRBJ1-1	NA	TRBV30	TRBD1	CAWDRDLELVAFF	TGTGCCTGGGACAGGGATTTAGAGTTGGTAGCTTTCTTT
TRBJ1-1	NA	TRBV30	NA	CACLTSLNTEAFF	TGTGCCTGTCTGACATCACTGAACACTGAAGCTTTCTTT
TRBJ2-2	NA	TRBV5-1	TRBD2	CASSLSGGSLGGELFF	TGCGCCAGCAGCTTGTCTGGCGGGAGTCTTGGTGGGGAGCTGTTTTTT
TRBJ1-2	few	TRBV30	NA	CAWSVLQGGGYTF	TGTGCCTGGAGTGTACTCCAGGGTGGTGGCTACACCTTC
TRBJ2-3	NA	TRBV18	NA	CASSPRTSRDTQYF	TGTGCCAGCTCACCCCGGACATCACGGGATACGCAGTATTTT
TRBJ1-1	NA	TRBV28	NA	CASRLIPRGNTEAFF	TGTGCCAGCAGGCTTATACCCCGGGGGAACACTGAAGCTTTCTTT
TRBJ2-7	NA	TRBV10-3	TRBD1	CAIRRTGDSYEQYF	TGTGCCATCAGAAGGACAGGGGACTCCTACGAGCAGTACTTC
TRBJ1-1	NA	TRBV3-1/TRBV3-2	TRBD1	CASRNRGMSTEAFF	TGTGCCAGCAGAAACAGGGGGATGAGTACTGAAGCTTTCTTT
TRBJ2-1	NA	TRBV14	NA	CASTPLAERLGASYNGQFF	TGTGCCAGCACCCCACTAGCAGAACGTCTTGGAGCCTCCTACAATGGGCAGTTCTTC
TRBJ2-5	NA	TRBV9	TRBD2	CASSVGLAGLETQYF	TGTGCCAGCAGCGTAGGGCTAGCGGGATTGGAGACCCAGTACTTC
TRBJ2-7	NA	TRBV4-1	NA	CASSPILSSAFSYEQYF	TGCGCCAGCAGCCCCATCCTAAGTAGCGCCTTCTCCTACGAGCAGTACTTC
TRBJ2-7	NA	TRBV14	NA	CASSQGNTAGYEQYF	TGTGCCAGCAGCCAAGGTAATACCGCGGGCTACGAGCAGTACTTC
TRBJ2-7	NA	TRBV10-3	NA	CAISAYLVGRSYEQYF	TGTGCCATCAGTGCCTATTTGGTGGGGAGATCCTACGAGCAGTACTTC
TRBJ2-5	NA	TRBV6-5	TRBD2	CASSRWASGQETQYF	TGTGCCAGCAGCCGATGGGCTAGCGGGCAAGAGACCCAGTACTTC
TRBJ2-5	few	TRBV9	NA	CASSWGLGGQETQYF	TGTGCCAGCAGCTGGGGCTTGGGGGGCCAAGAGACCCAGTACTTC
TRBJ2-7	NA	TRBV27	TRBD2	CASSLSLAGGSAYEQYF	TGTGCCAGCAGTTTAAGTCTAGCGGGAGGCTCAGCCTACGAGCAGTACTTC
TRBJ2-7	NA	TRBV19	TRBD2	CASSIRSGRGNEQYF	TGTGCCAGTAGTATCCGTAGCGGGAGGGGGAACGAGCAGTACTTC
TRBJ2-3	NA	TRBV19	NA	CASSDGAQGYSTDTQYF	TGTGCCAGTAGCGACGGCGCCCAGGGCTATAGCACAGATACGCAGTATTTT
TRBJ1-5	NA	TRBV14	NA	CASSQDWEGDGLGGNQPQHF	TGTGCCAGCAGCCAAGATTGGGAGGGAGACGGGCTTGGGGGCAATCAGCCCCAGCATTTT
TRBJ1-4	NA	TRBV2	TRBD1	CASSVQGANEKLFF	TGTGCCAGCAGTGTACAGGGGGCGAATGAAAAACTGTTTTTT
TRBJ2-2	NA	TRBV6-1	TRBD2	CASSALAGVGTGELFF	TGTGCCAGCAGTGCCCTAGCGGGAGTAGGAACCGGGGAGCTGTTTTTT
TRBJ2-1	once	TRBV30	TRBD1	CAWMRPYRGDNEQFF	TGTGCCTGGATGCGGCCTTACAGGGGGGACAATGAGCAGTTCTTC
TRBJ2-3	NA	TRBV5-4	TRBD2	CASRPGTSGRYTQYF	TGTGCCAGCAGACCCGGGACTAGCGGGAGGTATACGCAGTATTTT
TRBJ2-1	NA	TRBV5-3	TRBD2	CARSLSGRYEQFF	TGTGCCAGAAGCCTCAGCGGGAGGTATGAGCAGTTCTTC
TRBJ2-1	NA	TRBV6-2/TRBV6-3	NA	CASSYSGGEAGEQFF	TGTGCCAGCAGTTACTCAGGGGGAGAGGCAGGTGAGCAGTTCTTC
TRBJ2-7	NA	TRBV7-2	NA	CASSLDSAGVREQYF	TGTGCCAGCAGCTTAGATTCGGCAGGGGTTCGGGAGCAGTACTTC
TRBJ1-1	NA	TRBV6-5	TRBD1	CASSYSPRRGTEAFF	TGTGCCAGCAGTTACTCTCCGCGCAGGGGGACTGAAGCTTTCTTT
TRBJ2-5	once	TRBV28	TRBD1	CASNPTWATGGEQETQYF	TGTGCCAGCAATCCCACCTGGGCGACAGGGGGTGAACAAGAGACCCAGTACTTC
TRBJ1-3	NA	TRBV9	TRBD1	CASSGGQGAPGNTIYF	TGTGCCAGCAGCGGGGGACAGGGGGCGCCTGGAAACACCATATATTTT
TRBJ2-5	NA	TRBV7-3	NA	CASSRTTQETQYF	TGTGCCAGCAGCCGGACAACACAAGAGACCCAGTACTTC
TRBJ1-1	NA	TRBV9	TRBD1	CASSARDRALSTEAFF	TGTGCCAGCAGCGCCCGGGACAGGGCTTTGAGCACTGAAGCTTTCTTT
TRBJ2-5	NA	TRBV7-2	TRBD2	CASSFQRGKETQYF	TGTGCCAGCAGCTTCCAGCGGGGCAAAGAGACCCAGTACTTC
TRBJ1-3	NA	TRBV11-2	TRBD1	CASSLRDRGSGNTIYF	TGTGCCAGCAGCTTAAGGGACAGGGGGTCTGGAAACACCATATATTTT
TRBJ1-1	NA	TRBV2	NA	CASRGWTANTEAFF	TGTGCCAGCAGGGGATGGACAGCTAACACTGAAGCTTTCTTT
TRBJ2-2	NA	TRBV2	NA	CASPHRDNTGELFF	TGTGCCAGCCCCCACAGGGATAACACCGGGGAGCTGTTTTTT